This T cell receptor (beta chain) was recorded in a study of blood T cell repertoires in COVID-19. Study-wide context: PBMCs, B-cell-depleted T cells, or T cells provided the cDNA or gDNA that made up the material.

Trimming cost V 0 bases and J 4 bases, with 13 bases left between them. Germline V gives CDR1 SGDLS, CDR2 YYNGEE. This CDR3 comprises 15 residues. The assay was immunoSEQ multiplex PCR, and TCRdb's table has in-frame clones only and misses some. This sample yields over 55,000 clones, of which around 90% are seen a single time; around 21% belongs to the top ten. Patients at the Seattle site were enrolled during active infection and followed longitudinally. The source is a woman at least 80 years old with COVID-19, enrolled during active disease. The J gene is TRBJ1-1, the V gene TRBV9, with a weak D call TRBD1 (5 bases). The source material was peripheral blood. CDR3 sequence reads: CASSVAGWGLTEAFF. The CDR3 DNA reads TGTGCCAGCAGCGTAGCAGGGTGGGGACTCACTGAAGCTTTCTTT.